The clone carrying this T cell receptor (beta chain) was observed a handful of times. cDNA synthesis used the whole RNA isolate, giving expressed TCRB sequences. Repertoires were generated with immunoSEQ multiplex PCR, while TCRdb's copy carries only in-frame clones and drops some. The sample lists some 230,000 clones, roughly 9.6% occurring once. This specimen belongs to a study of beta chain features in type 1 diabetes. Trimming shortened V by 0 bases and J by 4 bases, and 12 bases separated the two germline ends. Germline values: CDR1 KGHSH, CDR2 LQKENI. The CDR3 is 15 amino acids. This sequence originates from a woman under 30 in good health. Sequenced sample: naive CD4+ T cells from blood. This chain joins TRBV18 and TRBJ2-5; maybe TRBD1 (6 bases). CDR3 sequence reads: CASSPPTGPPETQYF. The CDR3 DNA reads TGTGCCAGCTCACCACCGACAGGCCCCCCAGAGACCCAGTACTTC.